The rows below give T cell receptor beta chains drawn from one sample of a study of cytomegalovirus exposure and HLA in healthy donors. Clones were sequenced by immunoSEQ multiplex PCR, and TCRdb holds only the in-frame ones, with some missing. The sample includes 100,000 to 150,000 clones. Specimen: PBMCs. Receptors were obtained from a man aged 18 to 29 in good health and CMV-seronegative. The CDR3 runs from the conserved cysteine through the conserved F or W.

>TRBV18|TRBJ2-2
CASSPGLTNTGELFF
>TRBV30|TRBJ1-5
CAWSVSGGNQPQHF
>TRBV7-9|TRBJ1-2
CASSLNRGGGYTF
>TRBV28|TRBJ1-2
CASWQGVNYGYTF
>TRBV19|TRBJ1-1
CASSKQPGQGSFTEAFF
>TRBV2|TRBJ2-7
CASNANPGTGGSSYEQYF
>TRBV15|TRBJ1-2
CATSRVTGGGYGYTF
>TRBV9|TRBJ2-7
CASSVSPMKSSYEQYF
>TRBV29-1|TRBJ2-7
CSVKVRPYEQYF
>TRBV10-3|TRBJ1-2
CAISEGRGFNYGYTF
>TRBV30|TRBJ2-6
CAWSKSGGILSSGANVLTF
>TRBV9|TRBJ1-4
CASSAPGIGNEKLFF